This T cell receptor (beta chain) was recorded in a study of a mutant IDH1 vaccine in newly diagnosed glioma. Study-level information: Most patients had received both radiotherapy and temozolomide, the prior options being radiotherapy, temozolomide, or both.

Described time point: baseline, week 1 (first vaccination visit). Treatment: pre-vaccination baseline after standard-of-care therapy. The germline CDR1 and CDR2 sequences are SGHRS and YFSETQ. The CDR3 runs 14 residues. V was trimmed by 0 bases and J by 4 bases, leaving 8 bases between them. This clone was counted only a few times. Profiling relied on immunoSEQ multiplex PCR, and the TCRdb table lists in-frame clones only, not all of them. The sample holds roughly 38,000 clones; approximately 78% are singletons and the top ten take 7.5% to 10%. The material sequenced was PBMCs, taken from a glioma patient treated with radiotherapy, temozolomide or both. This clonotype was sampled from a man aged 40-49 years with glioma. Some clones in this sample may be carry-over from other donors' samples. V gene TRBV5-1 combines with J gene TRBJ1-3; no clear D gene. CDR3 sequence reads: CASSLAGIGNTIYF. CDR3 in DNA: TGCGCCAGCAGCTTGGCGGGGATCGGAAACACCATATATTTT. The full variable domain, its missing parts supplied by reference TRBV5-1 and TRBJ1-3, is KAGVTQTPRYLIKTRGQQVTLSCSPISGHRSVSWYQQTPGQGLQFLFEYFSETQRNKGNFPGRFSGRQFSNSRSEMNVSTLELGDSALYLCASSLAGIGNTIYFGEGSWLTVV.